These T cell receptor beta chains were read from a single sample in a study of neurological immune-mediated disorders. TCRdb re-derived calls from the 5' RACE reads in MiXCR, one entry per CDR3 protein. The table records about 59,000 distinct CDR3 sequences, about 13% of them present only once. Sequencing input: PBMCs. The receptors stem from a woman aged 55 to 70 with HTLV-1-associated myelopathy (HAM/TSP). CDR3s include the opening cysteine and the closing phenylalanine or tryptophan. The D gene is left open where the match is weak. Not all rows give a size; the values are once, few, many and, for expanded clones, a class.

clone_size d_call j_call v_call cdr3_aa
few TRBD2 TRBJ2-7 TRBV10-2 CASSELGLASYEQYF
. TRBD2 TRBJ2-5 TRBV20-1 CSAKGVELAGVAETQYF
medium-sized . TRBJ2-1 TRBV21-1 CASAKAVGFEF
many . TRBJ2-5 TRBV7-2 CASSLSVYRQETQYF
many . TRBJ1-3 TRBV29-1 CSARTSGNTIYF
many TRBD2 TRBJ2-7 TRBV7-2 CASSRRTSGPYEQYF
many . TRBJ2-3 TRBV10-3 CAIRPGTQYF
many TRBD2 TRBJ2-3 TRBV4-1 CASSPTSGDRSRTDTQYF
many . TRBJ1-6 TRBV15 CATSRDPGDGSPLHF
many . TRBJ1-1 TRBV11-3 CASSLGVGTEAFF
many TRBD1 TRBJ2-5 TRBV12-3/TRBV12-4 CASSEATGEETQYF
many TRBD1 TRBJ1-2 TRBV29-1 CSVGWTGDFPNYGYTF
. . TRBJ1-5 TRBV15 CATSRCDQPKHF
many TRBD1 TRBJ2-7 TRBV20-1 CSAGTGTGGNEQYF
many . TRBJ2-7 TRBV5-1 CASSSGQNSYEQYF
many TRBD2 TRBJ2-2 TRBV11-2 CASSKREANTGELFF
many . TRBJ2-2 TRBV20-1 CSAKGGAANTGELFF
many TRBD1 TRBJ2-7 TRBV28 CASSKPGQGYEQYF
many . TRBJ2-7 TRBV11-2 CASSSSYGDYEQYF
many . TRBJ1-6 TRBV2 CASSEKSGVQSPLHF
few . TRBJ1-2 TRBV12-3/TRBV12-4 CASSLDGQGYSNYGYTF
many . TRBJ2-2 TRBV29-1 CSVDIEGPNTGELFF
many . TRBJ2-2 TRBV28 CASRRDRMNTGELFF
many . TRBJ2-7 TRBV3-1 CASSQSWDIEQYF
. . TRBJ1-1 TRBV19 CASTRGAIKAFF
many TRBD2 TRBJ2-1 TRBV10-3 CAISDSRTSAYNEQFF
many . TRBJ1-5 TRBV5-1 CASSPEGPSNQPQHF
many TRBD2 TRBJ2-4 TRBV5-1 CASSFGLAGKNIQYF
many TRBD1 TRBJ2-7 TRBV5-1 CASSWGRGPEQYF
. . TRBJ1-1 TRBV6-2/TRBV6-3 CASSGRLNTEAFF
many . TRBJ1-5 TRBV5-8 CASSLGQKYNQPQHF
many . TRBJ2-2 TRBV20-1 CSATGGLVPNTGELFF
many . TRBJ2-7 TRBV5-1 CASALFDEQYF
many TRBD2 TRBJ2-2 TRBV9 CASRKLATNTGELFF
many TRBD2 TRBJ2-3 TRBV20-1 CSARGLAGGPDTQYF
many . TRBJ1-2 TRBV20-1 CSATLGGFYGYTF
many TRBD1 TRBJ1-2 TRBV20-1 CSARDRGYGYTF
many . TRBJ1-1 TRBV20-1 CSAAGVRIGVAEAFF
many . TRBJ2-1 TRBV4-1 CASSQDGPGRVLYNEQFF
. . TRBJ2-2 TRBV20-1 CSARLWQGGAGELFF
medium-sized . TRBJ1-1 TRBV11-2 CASSSRVNTEAFF
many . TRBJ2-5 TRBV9 CASSVGGLEETQYF
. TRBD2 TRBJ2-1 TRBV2 CASSSPGLAANNEQFF
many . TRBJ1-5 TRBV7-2 CASSLAWGDQPQHF
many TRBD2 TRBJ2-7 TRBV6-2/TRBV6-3 CASSYPFSGSFHEQYF
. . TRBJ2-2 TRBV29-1 CSLARVANTGELFF
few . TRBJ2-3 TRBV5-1 CASSLAGGTDTDTQYF
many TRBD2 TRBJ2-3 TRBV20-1 CSATRGLALDTQYF
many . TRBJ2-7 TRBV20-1 CSVSGPSDEQYF
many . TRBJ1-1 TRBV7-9 CASTWGATEAFF
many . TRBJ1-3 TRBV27 CASRGPGSSGNTIYF
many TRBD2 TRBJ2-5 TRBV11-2 CASSLTSGSFETQYF
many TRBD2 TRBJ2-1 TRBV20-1 CSASDRLAGGLYNEQFF
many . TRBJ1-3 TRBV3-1 CASSQGQNSGNTIYF
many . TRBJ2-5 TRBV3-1 CASSQQGWETQYF
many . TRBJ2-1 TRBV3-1 CASSQERGFGFEQFF
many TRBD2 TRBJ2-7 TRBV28 CASRPGLAGGSYEQYF
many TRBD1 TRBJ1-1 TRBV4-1 CASSQRQQGRNTEAFF
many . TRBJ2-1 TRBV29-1 CSVEGDGRVYNEQFF